The text below deals with one TCR beta chain. Antigen specificity is unknown. This may arise from a read error, as a much more abundant clone is one base away. Using its own MiXCR run on the 5' RACE reads, TCRdb lists one record per CDR3 protein. The sample includes 500,000 to 650,000 distinct CDR3 sequences, about 15% of them seen just once. The data stem from a study of T cells after yellow fever vaccination. Study in general: SMART-Seq v4 Ultra Low Input served to prepare low-cell-number fractions. Findings of the study overall: After the booster, 95% to 98% of CD4 and 75% to 90% of CD8 primary-response clones were re-detected. Sorted repertoires could include abundant contaminating clonotypes from bulk cells.

The CDR3 is 15 amino acids. Germline assignment: CDR1 SQVTM and CDR2 ANQGSEA. The source of this sequence is a young man who received the YFV17D yellow fever vaccine. This material consisted of PBMCs, taken about 5 days after the first yellow fever vaccination. The chain links TRBV29-1 to TRBJ1-1, with D tentatively TRBD1 (6 bases). The CDR3 is CSVEWGRGGWTEALF. The CDR3 DNA reads as TGCAGCGTTGAGTGGGGCAGGGGAGGTTGGACTGAAGCTCTCTTT.